The clone carrying this T cell receptor beta chain was picked up many times. Some clones are missing from TCRdb's copy, which holds only in-frame ones; the method was immunoSEQ multiplex PCR. The sample shows around 35,000 clones, 90% of them seen only once. This specimen belongs to a study of T cell changes during pregnancy in multiple sclerosis. CDR1 is MRHNA and CDR2 is SNTAGT in the germline V gene. V dropped 0 bases and J dropped 5 bases, with 4 bases sitting between them. This CDR3 spans 13 amino acids. The sequence derives from a female donor with multiple sclerosis, enrolled in a pregnancy study. Specimen: CD8+ T cells from peripheral blood mononuclear cells, collected in the first trimester of pregnancy. The chain carries TRBV6-4 and TRBJ2-2; D ambiguous. The CDR3, as DNA: TGTGCCAGCAGTGACTCAGAGACCGGGGAGCTGTTTTTT. Protein product: CASSDSETGELFF.